This entry concerns a single TCR beta chain. As yet, its antigen is unknown. Trimming removed 4 bases from V and 4 bases from J, with 14 bases in between. The germline V gene has CDR1 SGHRS and CDR2 YFSETQ. This CDR3 region has 14 residues. The data originate from a study of T cell responses to AZD1222 COVID-19 vaccine. Whole-study results and caveats: None of the repertoires were sampled until the peak T cell response had passed. Of the AZD1222 recipients, only six or seven were seropositive at baseline. Dominant at 160-218 and 743-854, vaccine-associated CD4 TCRs also spanned spike.

Clones were read by immunoSEQ multiplex PCR, and TCRdb kept only the in-frame ones, dropping some. The sample lists 120,000 to 150,000 clones, over 75% occurring once. The chain links TRBV5-1 to TRBJ1-1; D is possibly TRBD1 (6 bases). Sequenced material: peripheral blood, taken on day 0 of AZD1222 vaccination. The source is an adult in good health. Written as DNA, the CDR3 is TGCGCCAGCAGCCAGAAACAGGGTTTCACTGAAGCTTTCTTT. Protein product: CASSQKQGFTEAFF.